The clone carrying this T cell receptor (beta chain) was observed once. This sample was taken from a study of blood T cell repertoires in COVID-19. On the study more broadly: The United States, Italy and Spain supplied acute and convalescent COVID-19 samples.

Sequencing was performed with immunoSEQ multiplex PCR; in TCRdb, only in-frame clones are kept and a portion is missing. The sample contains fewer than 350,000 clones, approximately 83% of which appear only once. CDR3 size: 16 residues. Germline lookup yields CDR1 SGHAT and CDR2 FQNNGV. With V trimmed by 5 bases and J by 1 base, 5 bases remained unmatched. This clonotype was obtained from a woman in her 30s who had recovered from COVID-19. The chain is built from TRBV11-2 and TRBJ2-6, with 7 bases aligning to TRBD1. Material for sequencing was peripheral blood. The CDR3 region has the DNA TGTGCCAGCAGCGCAACGACAGGGTCTGGGGCCAACGTCCTGACTTTC. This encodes CASSATTGSGANVLTF.